Below, 9 T cell receptor beta chains from the same sample are listed, as sequenced in a study of T cells in Graves' hyperthyroidism and ophthalmopathy. RNA transcripts yielded amplified TCR beta CDR3 regions. The TCR CDR3 was amplified in a first-round RT-PCR using the HTBI primer set. A single record per CDR3 protein comes from TCRdb applying MiXCR to the multiplex PCR reads. The repertoire holds approximately 600,000 distinct CDR3 sequences, over 12% seen once, with around 7% in the top ten. Sequencing was performed on blood. Every receptor here comes from a woman younger than 35 with Graves' ophthalmopathy.

The chain uses TRBV7-3 and TRBJ2-7; 9 nucleotides line up with TRBD2. After removal of 2 bases from V and 7 bases from J, the junction contained 9 bases not matched to a gene. Germline CDR1 is SGHTA and CDR2 is FQGTGA. This CDR3 is built from 15 residues. The CDR3 spells CASSLWASGATEQYF. The CDR3 DNA is TGTGCCAGCAGCTTATGGGCTAGCGGGGCCACGGAGCAGTACTTC.

The genes are TRBV14 and TRBJ2-3; 11 bases map to TRBD2. The CDR3 is 21 residues long. Looked up from germline, CDR1 is SGHDN and CDR2 is FVKESK. With V trimmed by 2 bases and J by 1 base, 17 bases remained unmatched. The CDR3 is CASSQFLGTSGSRWGTDTQYF. CDR3 in DNA: TGTGCCAGCAGCCAATTCCTCGGGACTAGCGGATCTCGGTGGGGCACAGATACGCAGTATTTT.

This clonotype appeared a few times. The genes are TRBV19 and TRBJ2-3; D gene unclear. This CDR3 spans 12 amino acids. Per germline, CDR1 LNHDA and CDR2 SQIVND (reference sequence). Between the trimmed V and J ends, which lost 7 bases and 14 bases, there was a span of 19 bases. In nucleotides, the CDR3 is TGTGCCAGTAACTCCCATCGTCAGATGCTGTATTTT. It codes for CASNSHRQMLYF.

This clonotype was seen at least ten times. V and J are TRBV28 and TRBJ1-3; D uncertain. CDR3 length: 12 residues. CDR1 and CDR2 (germline): MDHEN, SYDVKM. Trimming removed 3 bases at V and 7 bases at J, with 7 bases between. Written as DNA, the CDR3 is TGTGCCAGCAGTTTTTCCGTCAACACCATATATTTT. It yields the protein CASSFSVNTIYF.

This clonotype came up many times. The chain joins TRBV2 to TRBJ1-6; D perhaps matches TRBD1 (6 bases). V was trimmed by 6 bases and J by 7 bases, leaving 19 bases between them. There are 16 residues in the CDR3. CDR1 is SNHLY and CDR2 is FYNNEI in the germline V gene. The DNA of the CDR3 is TGTGCCAGCAGAGGAGGGGGGGGCGGTCGGAATTCACCCCTCCACTTT. Translated, it gives CASRGGGGGRNSPLHF.

The genes are TRBV4-1 and TRBJ2-4, with D perhaps matching TRBD2 (5 bases). The length of the CDR3 is 13 residues. Trimming shortened V by 0 bases and J by 6 bases, and 6 bases separated the two germline ends. Per the germline V gene, CDR1 is MGHRA and CDR2 is YSYEKL. The DNA of the CDR3 is TGCGCCAGCAGCCAAGATCGGGGAAACATTCAGTACTTC. Translation gives CASSQDRGNIQYF.

This clonotype has at least ten counts. V usage is TRBV11-2 and J usage is TRBJ2-2; D might be TRBD2 (5 bases). This CDR3 is built from 17 residues. Looked up from germline, CDR1 is SGHAT and CDR2 is FQNNGV. Between the trimmed V and J ends, which lost 6 bases and 0 bases, there was a span of 17 bases. The CDR3 reads CASSSQLAGSNTGELFF. The CDR3 DNA reads as TGTGCCAGCAGTTCACAGCTGGCGGGTTCGAACACCGGGGAGCTGTTTTTT. The full variable domain, its missing parts supplied by reference TRBV11-2 and TRBJ2-2, is EAGVAQSPRYKIIEKRQSVAFWCNPISGHATLYWYQQILGQGPKLLIQFQNNGVVDDSQLPKDRFSAERLKGVDSTLKIQPAKLEDSAVYLCASSSQLAGSNTGELFFGEGSRLTVL.

CDR3 loop: CASSQETIQGGSTDTQYF. CDR3 DNA: TGCGCCAGCAGCCAAGAAACGATCCAAGGGGGTTCCACAGATACGCAGTATTTT. V usage is TRBV4-3 and J usage is TRBJ2-3; perhaps TRBD1 as D (6 bases). The CDR3 is 18 residues long. The V gene's germline CDR1 is LGHNA and CDR2 YSLEER. V was clipped by 0 bases and J by 2 bases, with 18 bases between them.

This clonotype was seen repeatedly, ten times or more. CDR3 nucleotides: TGTGCCAGCAGGCCCTCCTACACAGATACGCAGTATTTT. Translated, it gives CASRPSYTDTQYF. The gene calls are TRBV2 and TRBJ2-3; D call uncertain. CDR3 length: 13 residues. CDR1 and CDR2 (germline): SNHLY, FYNNEI. V lost 6 bases, J lost 2 bases, and 9 bases lay in between. Full variable domain (missing parts from reference TRBV2 and TRBJ2-3): EPEVTQTPSHQVTQMGQEVILRCVPISNHLYFYWYRQILGQKVEFLVSFYNNEISEKSEIFDDQFSVERPDGSNFTLKIRSTKLEDSAMYFCASRPSYTDTQYFGPGTRLTVL.